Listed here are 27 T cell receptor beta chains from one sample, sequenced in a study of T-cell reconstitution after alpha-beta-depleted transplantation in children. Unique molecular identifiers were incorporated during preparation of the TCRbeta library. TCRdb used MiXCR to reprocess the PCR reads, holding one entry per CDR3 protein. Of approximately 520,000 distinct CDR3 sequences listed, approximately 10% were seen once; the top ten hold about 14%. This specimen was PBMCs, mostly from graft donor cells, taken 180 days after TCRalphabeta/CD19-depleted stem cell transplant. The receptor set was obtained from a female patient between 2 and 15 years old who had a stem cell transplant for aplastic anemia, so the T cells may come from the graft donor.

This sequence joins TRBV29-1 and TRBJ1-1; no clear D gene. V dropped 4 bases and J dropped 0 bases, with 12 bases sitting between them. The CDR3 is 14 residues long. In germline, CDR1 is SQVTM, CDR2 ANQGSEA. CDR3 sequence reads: CSVVLAELNTEAFF. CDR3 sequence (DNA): TGCAGCGTTGTCTTGGCAGAATTGAACACTGAAGCTTTCTTT.

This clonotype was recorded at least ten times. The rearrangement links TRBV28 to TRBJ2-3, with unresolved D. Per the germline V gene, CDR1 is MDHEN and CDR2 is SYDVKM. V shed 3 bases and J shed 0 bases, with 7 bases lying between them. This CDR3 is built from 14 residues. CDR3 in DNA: TGTGCCAGCAGTTTGTGGCCCAGCACAGATACGCAGTATTTT. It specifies CASSLWPSTDTQYF.

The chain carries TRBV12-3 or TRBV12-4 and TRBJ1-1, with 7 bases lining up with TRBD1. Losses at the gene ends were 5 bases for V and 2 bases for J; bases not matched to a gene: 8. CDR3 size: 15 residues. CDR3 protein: CASSIPTGRNTEAFF. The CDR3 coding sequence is TGTGCCAGCAGTATCCCGACAGGGAGAAACACTGAAGCTTTCTTT.

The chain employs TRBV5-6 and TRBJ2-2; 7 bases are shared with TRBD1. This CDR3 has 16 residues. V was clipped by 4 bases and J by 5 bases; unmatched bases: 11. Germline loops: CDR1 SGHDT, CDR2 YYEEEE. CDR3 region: CASSRFGSTGTGELFF. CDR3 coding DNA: TGTGCCAGCAGCCGGTTCGGGTCGACAGGGACCGGGGAGCTGTTTTTT.

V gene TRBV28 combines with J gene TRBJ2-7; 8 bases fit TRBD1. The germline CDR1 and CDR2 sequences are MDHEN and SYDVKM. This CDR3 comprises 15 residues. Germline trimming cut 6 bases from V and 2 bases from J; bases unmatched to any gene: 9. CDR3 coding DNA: TGTGCCAGCAGGGGGGACAGGACGGGCCCCTACGAGCAGTACGTC. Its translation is CASRGDRTGPYEQYV.

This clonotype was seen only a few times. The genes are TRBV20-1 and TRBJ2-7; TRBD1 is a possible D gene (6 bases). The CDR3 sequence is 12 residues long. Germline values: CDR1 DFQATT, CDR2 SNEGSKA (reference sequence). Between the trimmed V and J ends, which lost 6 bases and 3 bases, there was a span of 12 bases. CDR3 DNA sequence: TGCAGTGCCTCCCCAGGGGTCTACGAGCAGTACTTC. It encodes CSASPGVYEQYF.

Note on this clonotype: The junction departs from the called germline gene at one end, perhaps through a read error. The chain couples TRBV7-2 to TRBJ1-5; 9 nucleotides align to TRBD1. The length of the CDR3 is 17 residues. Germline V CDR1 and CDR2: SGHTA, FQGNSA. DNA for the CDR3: TGTGCCAGCAGCTTATTACAGGGGGCGGTTGGCAATCAGCCCCAGAATTTT. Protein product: CASSLLQGAVGNQPQNF.

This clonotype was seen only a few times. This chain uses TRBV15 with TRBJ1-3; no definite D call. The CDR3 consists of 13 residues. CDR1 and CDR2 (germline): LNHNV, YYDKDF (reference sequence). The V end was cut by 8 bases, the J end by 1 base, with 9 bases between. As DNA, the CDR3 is TGTGCCACCTCATTGGGTTCTGGAAACACCATATATTTT. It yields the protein CATSLGSGNTIYF.

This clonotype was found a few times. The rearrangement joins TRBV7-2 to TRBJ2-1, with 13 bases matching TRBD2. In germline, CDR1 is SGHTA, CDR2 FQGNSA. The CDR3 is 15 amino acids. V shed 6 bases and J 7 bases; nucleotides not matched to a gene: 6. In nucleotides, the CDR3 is TGTGCCAGCAGGCGACGGACTAGCGGGAGAAATGAGCAGTTCTTC. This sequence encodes CASRRRTSGRNEQFF.

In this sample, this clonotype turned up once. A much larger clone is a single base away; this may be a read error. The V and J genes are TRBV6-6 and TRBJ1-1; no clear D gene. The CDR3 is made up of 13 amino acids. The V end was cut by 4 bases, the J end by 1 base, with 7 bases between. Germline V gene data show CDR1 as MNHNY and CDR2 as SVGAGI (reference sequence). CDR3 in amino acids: CASSSRTNTEAFF. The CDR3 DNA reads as TGTGCCAGCAGTTCCAGGACGAACACTGAAGCTTTCTTT.

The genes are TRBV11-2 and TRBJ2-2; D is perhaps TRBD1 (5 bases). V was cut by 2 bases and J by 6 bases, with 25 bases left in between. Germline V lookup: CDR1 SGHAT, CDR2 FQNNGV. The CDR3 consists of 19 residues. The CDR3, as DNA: TGTGCCAGCAGCTTACGAACAGGACAAGGAGTTTCTTGGCCCGGGGAGCTGTTTTTT. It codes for CASSLRTGQGVSWPGELFF.

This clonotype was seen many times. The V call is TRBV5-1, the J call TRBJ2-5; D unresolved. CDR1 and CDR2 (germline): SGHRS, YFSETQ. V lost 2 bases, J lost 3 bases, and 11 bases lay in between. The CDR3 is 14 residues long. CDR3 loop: CASSLGSAEETQYF. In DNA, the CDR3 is TGCGCCAGCAGCTTAGGTTCAGCAGAAGAGACCCAGTACTTC.

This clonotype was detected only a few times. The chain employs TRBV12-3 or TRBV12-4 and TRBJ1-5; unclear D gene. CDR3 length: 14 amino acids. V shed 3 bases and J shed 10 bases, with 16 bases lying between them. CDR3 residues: CASSLGSSEGPQHF. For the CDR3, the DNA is TGTGCCAGCAGTTTGGGGTCCTCGGAAGGTCCCCAGCATTTT.

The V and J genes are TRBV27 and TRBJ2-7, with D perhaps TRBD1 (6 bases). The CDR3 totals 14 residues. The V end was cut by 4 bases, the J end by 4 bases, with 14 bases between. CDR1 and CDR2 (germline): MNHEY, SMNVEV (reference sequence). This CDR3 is CASSWPGTKYEQYV. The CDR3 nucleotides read TGTGCCAGCAGTTGGCCCGGGACAAAGTACGAGCAGTACGTC.

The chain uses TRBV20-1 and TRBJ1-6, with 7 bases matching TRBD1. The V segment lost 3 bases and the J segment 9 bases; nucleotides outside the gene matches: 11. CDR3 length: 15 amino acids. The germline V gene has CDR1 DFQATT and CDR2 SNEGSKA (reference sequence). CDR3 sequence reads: CSASQGVLGSSPLHF. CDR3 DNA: TGCAGTGCTAGCCAGGGGGTCTTGGGAAGTTCACCCCTCCACTTT.

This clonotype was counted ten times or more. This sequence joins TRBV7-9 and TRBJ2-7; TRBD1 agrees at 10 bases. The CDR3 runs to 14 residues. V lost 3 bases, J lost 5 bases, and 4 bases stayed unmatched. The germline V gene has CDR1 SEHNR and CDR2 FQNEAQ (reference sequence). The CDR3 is CASSLGQGRDEQYV. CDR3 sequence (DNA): TGTGCCAGCAGCTTGGGACAGGGGAGAGACGAGCAGTACGTC.

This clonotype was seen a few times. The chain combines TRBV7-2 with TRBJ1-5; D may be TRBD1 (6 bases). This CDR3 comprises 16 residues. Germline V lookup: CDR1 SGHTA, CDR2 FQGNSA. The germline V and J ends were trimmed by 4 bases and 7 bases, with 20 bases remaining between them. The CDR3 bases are TGTGCCAGCAGCTCCCCCCGACTGGGGGGCAGGCAGCCCCAGCATTTT. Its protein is CASSSPRLGGRQPQHF. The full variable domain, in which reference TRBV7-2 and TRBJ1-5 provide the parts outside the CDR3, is GAGVSQSPSNKVTEKGKDVELRCDPISGHTALYWYRQSLGQGLEFLIYFQGNSAPDKSGLPSDRFSAERTGGSVSTLTIQRTQQEDSAVYLCASSSPRLGGRQPQHFGDGTRLSIL.

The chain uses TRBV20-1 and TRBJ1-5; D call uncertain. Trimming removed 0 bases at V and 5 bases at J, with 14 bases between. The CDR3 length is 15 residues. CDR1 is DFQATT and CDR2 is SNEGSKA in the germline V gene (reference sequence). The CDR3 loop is CSARERRHLDQPQHF. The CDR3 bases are TGCAGTGCTAGAGAGCGGAGACATCTGGATCAGCCCCAGCATTTT.

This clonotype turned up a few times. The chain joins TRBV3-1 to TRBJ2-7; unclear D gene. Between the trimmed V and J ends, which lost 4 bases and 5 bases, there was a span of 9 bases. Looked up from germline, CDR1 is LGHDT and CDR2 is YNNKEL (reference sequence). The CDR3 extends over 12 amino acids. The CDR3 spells CASSPAKDEQYF. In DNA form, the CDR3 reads TGTGCCAGCAGCCCCGCTAAGGACGAGCAGTACTTC.

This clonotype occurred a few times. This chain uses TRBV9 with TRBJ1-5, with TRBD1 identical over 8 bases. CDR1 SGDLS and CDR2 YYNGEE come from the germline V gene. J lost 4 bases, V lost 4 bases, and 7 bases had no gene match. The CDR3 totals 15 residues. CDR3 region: CASSPPDRVNQPQHF. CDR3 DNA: TGTGCCAGCAGCCCACCGGACAGGGTAAATCAGCCCCAGCATTTT.

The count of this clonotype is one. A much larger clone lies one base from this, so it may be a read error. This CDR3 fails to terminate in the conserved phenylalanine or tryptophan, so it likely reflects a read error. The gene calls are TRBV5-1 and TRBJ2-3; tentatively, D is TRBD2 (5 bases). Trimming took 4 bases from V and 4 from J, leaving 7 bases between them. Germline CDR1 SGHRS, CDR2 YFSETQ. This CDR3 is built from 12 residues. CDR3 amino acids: CASSKRADTQYS. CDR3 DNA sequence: TGCGCCAGCAGCAAGAGGGCAGATACGCAGTATTCT.

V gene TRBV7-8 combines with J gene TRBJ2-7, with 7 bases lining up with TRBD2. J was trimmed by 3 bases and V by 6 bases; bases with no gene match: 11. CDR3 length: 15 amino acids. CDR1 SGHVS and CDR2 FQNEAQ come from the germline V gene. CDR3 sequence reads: CASSKSPAGNYEQYF. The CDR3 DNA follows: TGTGCCAGCAGTAAGTCACCAGCGGGAAACTACGAGCAGTACTTC.

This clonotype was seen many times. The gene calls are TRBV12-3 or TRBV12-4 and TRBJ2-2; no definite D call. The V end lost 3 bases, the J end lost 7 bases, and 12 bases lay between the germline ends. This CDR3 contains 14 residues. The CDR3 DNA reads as TGTGCCAGCAGTTTGTCACCGCGAGGCGGGGAGCTGTTTTTT. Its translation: CASSLSPRGGELFF.

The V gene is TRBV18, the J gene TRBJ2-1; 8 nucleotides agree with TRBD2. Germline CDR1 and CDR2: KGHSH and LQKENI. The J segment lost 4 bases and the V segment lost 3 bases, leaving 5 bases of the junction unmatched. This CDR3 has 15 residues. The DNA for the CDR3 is TGTGCCAGCTCACCTAGGACTAGCTCTTACAATGAGCAGTTCTTC. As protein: CASSPRTSSYNEQFF.

The CDR3 DNA reads TGTGCCAGCAGTTTATCGGGCAGCCCTCTCAGGACCCAGTACTTC. This translates into CASSLSGSPLRTQYF. The J gene is TRBJ2-5, the V gene TRBV27; D not resolved. Germline CDR1 MNHEY, CDR2 SMNVEV (reference sequence). Between the trimmed V and J ends, which lost 0 bases and 7 bases, there was a span of 15 bases. The CDR3 consists of 15 residues.

The CDR3: CASRQGTREKLFF. The CDR3 nucleotides read TGTGCCAGCCGCCAGGGGACAAGGGAAAAACTGTTTTTT. This chain links TRBV28 with TRBJ1-4; TRBD1 might be the D (6 bases). CDR3 size: 13 residues. The V gene lost 8 bases and the J gene lost 8 bases, with 15 bases spanning the gap. Per germline, CDR1 MDHEN and CDR2 SYDVKM.

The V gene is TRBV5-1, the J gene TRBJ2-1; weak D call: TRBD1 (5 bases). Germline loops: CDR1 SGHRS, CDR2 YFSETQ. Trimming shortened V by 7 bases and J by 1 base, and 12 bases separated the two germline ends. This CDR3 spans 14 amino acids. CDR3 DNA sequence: TGCGCCAGCCGAGGACACGGGTCCTACAATGAGCAGTTCTTC. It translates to CASRGHGSYNEQFF.